This T cell receptor (beta chain) was obtained from a study of cytomegalovirus exposure and HLA in healthy donors. Findings and limits, study-wide: TRBV6-2, TRBV6-3 and some other V segments were excluded as indistinguishable. Reported results showed that the classifier diagnosed cytomegalovirus status with high specificity and sensitivity.

The PCR employed 60 Vbeta primers together with 13 Jbeta primers. Data came from immunoSEQ multiplex PCR; TCRdb stores just in-frame clones and leaves some out. This sample's table reports about 190,000 clones. As regards this clone: The antigen is unknown.

Donors were nominally healthy when sampled, though unrecorded immune exposures were likely. This CDR3 has 15 residues. The J segment lost 0 bases and the V segment lost 8 bases, leaving 9 bases of the junction unmatched. The germline gives CDR1 SGHRS, CDR2 YFSETQ. Sequencing used PBMCs. This chain uses TRBV5-1 with TRBJ2-3, with 7 positions matching TRBD1. This receptor was taken from a woman aged 30 to 39 in good health and CMV-seropositive. The CDR3, as DNA: TGCGCCAGTAAGGGACAGACTACTAGCACAGATACGCAGTATTTT. Amino acid sequence: CASKGQTTSTDTQYF.